This T cell receptor beta chain derives from a study of OX40 agonist ivuxolimab in advanced cancers. Study findings and constraints: Clones of CD4+ and CD8+ blood T cells grew by week 6 at doses of 0.1 to 3.0 mg/kg. It was also the case that some nonresponders had low normalized T-cell clonal expansion.

The V gene's germline CDR1 is LNHDA and CDR2 SQIVND (reference sequence). This CDR3 contains 14 residues. The junction had 10 bases not matched to a gene; V was cut back by 9 bases and J by 7 bases. Only in-frame clones appear in the TCRdb table, and some are missing; sequencing was by immunoSEQ multiplex PCR. Counted here are tens of thousands of clones, approximately 92% occurring once; the ten biggest clones make up about 9.4%. This clone was counted a single time. Its antigen is unknown. The sequencing used CD4+ or CD8+ T cells sorted from blood, collected in a trial of the OX40 agonist ivuxolimab. This clonotype originated in an adult with an advanced solid tumor such as melanoma, head and neck, liver or kidney cancer. The V and J genes are TRBV19 and TRBJ2-7, with TRBD1 identical over 12 bases. This chain's CDR3 is CASEPGQGAWEQYF. In DNA, the CDR3 is TGTGCCAGCGAACCGGGACAGGGGGCTTGGGAGCAGTACTTC. Variable domain in full (rest from reference TRBV19 and TRBJ2-7): DGGITQSPKYLFRKEGQNVTLSCEQNLNHDAMYWYRQDPGQGLRLIYYSQIVNDFQKGDIAEGYSVSREKKESFPLTVTSAQKNPTAFYLCASEPGQGAWEQYFGPGTRLTVT.